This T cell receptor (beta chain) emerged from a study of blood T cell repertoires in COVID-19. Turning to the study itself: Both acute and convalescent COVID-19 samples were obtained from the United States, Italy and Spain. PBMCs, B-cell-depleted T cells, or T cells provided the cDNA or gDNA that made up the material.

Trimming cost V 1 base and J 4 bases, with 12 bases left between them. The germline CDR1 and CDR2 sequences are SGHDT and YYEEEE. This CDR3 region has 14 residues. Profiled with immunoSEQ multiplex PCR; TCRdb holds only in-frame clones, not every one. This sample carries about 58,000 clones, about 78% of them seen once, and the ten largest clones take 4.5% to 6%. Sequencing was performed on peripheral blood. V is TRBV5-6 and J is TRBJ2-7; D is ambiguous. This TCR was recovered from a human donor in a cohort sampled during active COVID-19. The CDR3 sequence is CASSLLLPLYEQYF. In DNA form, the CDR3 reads TGTGCCAGCAGCTTGCTTCTCCCTTTATACGAGCAGTACTTC.